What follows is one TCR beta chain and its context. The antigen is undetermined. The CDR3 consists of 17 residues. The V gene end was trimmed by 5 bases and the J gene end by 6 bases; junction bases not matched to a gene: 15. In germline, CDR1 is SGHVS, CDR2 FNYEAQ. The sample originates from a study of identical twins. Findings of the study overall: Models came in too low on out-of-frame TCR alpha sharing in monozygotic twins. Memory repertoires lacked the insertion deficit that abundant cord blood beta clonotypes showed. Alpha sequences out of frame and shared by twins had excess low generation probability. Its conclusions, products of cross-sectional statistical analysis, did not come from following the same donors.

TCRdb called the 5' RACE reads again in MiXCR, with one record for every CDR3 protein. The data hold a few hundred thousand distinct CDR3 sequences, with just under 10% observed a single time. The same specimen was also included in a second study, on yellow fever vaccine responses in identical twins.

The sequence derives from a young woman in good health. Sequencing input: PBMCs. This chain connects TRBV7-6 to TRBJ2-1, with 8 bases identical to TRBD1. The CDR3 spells CASSALNTGGWFNEQFF. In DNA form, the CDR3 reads TGTGCCAGCAGCGCATTAAACACAGGGGGTTGGTTCAATGAGCAGTTCTTC.